Sequencing of this T cell receptor beta chain was carried out in a study of cytomegalovirus exposure and HLA in healthy donors. Study-wide results and limits: In vitro experiments confirmed that a few CMV-associated chains were specific for CMV antigens. Most TCR sequences were rare, but some public TCRs occurred in many donors.

CDR1 and CDR2 from the germline V gene are SGHAT and FQNNGV. V lost 4 bases, J lost 6 bases, and 3 bases stayed unmatched. This CDR3 region has 14 residues. For this clone: What it binds is unknown.

Measured with immunoSEQ multiplex PCR; TCRdb has only the in-frame clones, and not every one. The data contain about 180,000 clones, 85% of them singletons. This clonotype originated in a young man in good health and CMV-seropositive. The sequenced sample consisted of PBMCs. This chain joins TRBV11-2 and TRBJ2-1, with TRBD2 identical over 10 bases. The chain's CDR3 is CASSSQRGGNEQFF. The CDR3, as DNA: TGTGCCAGCAGCTCCCAGCGGGGGGGCAATGAGCAGTTCTTC.